This T cell receptor beta chain was found in a study of blood T cell repertoires in COVID-19. Overall study: PBMCs, B-cell-depleted T cells, or T cells were the source of the cDNA or gDNA that made up the material.

As processed by the authors: From reference gene primer amplification, estimates of nucleated cell counts were derived. Libraries were prepared by immunoSEQ multiplex PCR; TCRdb keeps only in-frame clonotypes and omits some of them. Clone size and the V and J calls come from that table; the DNA yielded D and trimming. Among 100,000 to 110,000 clones listed, more than 70% were seen once. The V end was cut by 3 bases, the J end by 8 bases, with 13 bases between. Germline V gives CDR1 SEHNR, CDR2 FQNEAQ (reference sequence). The CDR3 runs to 14 residues. The TCR originated in a human donor in a cohort sampled during active COVID-19. The sequenced sample consisted of peripheral blood. The chain combines TRBV7-9 with TRBJ1-4, with D maybe TRBD1 (5 bases). The CDR3 sequence is CASSFFQGSEKLFF. The CDR3 coding sequence is TGTGCCAGCAGCTTCTTCCAGGGAAGCGAAAAACTGTTTTTT.